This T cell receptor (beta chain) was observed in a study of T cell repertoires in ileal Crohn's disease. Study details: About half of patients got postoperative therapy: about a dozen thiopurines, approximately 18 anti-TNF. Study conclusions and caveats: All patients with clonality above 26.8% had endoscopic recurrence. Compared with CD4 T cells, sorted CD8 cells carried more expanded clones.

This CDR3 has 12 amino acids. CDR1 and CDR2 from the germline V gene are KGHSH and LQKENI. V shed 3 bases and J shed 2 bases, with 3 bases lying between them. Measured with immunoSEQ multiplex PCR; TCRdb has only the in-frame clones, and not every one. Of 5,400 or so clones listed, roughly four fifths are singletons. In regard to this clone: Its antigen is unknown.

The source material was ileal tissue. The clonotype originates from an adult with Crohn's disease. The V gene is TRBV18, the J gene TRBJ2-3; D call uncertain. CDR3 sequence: CASSPNTDTQYF. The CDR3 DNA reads TGTGCCAGCTCACCCAACACAGATACGCAGTATTTT.